This entry lists 22 T cell receptor beta chains sequenced from one sample in a study of cytomegalovirus exposure and HLA in healthy donors. 60 Vbeta and 13 Jbeta primers were used in PCR. Here immunoSEQ multiplex PCR was the method, and the copy in TCRdb shows in-frame clones only, minus some. This sample yields 150,000 or so clones, of which 75% are seen a single time; around 10% belongs to the top ten. Sequenced input: PBMCs. The receptor source for this set is a man between 18 and 35 years old in good health and CMV-seropositive.

The chain carries TRBV19 and TRBJ2-7; 10 bases are shared with TRBD2. The ends lost 5 bases at V and 5 bases at J; junction bases unmatched: 9. The germline V gene has CDR1 LNHDA and CDR2 SQIVND (reference sequence). CDR3 length equals 15 residues. CDR3 in amino acids: CASSDVASGSNEQYF. The CDR3 DNA reads as TGTGCCAGTAGTGATGTGGCTAGCGGGAGTAACGAGCAGTACTTC.

This clone has only a few counts. The gene calls are TRBV19 and TRBJ2-5; possible D gene TRBD2, 6 bases. This CDR3 has 14 amino acids. Germline V gives CDR1 LNHDA, CDR2 SQIVND (reference sequence). V lost 5 bases and J lost 3, with 13 bases in between. CDR3 loop: CASSAGTGEETQYF. The CDR3 nucleotides are TGTGCCAGTAGTGCAGGGACGGGGGAAGAGACCCAGTACTTC.

This clone was recorded once. This chain joins TRBV4-1 and TRBJ2-5; 10 nucleotides match TRBD2. The CDR3 has 15 residues. Germline CDR1 is MGHRA and CDR2 is YSYEKL. Trimming at V came to 2 bases and at J to 5 bases, leaving 5 bases not matched to a gene. The CDR3 DNA is TGCGCCAGCAGCCAACTAGCGGGAGAGGGGGAGACCCAGTACTTC. It translates to CASSQLAGEGETQYF.

The V and J genes are TRBV5-1 and TRBJ1-4, with a weak D call TRBD1 (5 bases). V lost 3 bases and J 0 bases, leaving 9 bases between the germline ends. The CDR3 is 15 residues long. Looked up from germline, CDR1 is SGHRS and CDR2 is YFSETQ. The CDR3 region has the DNA TGCGCCAGCAGCTCCACAGGTGCAACTAATGAAAAACTGTTTTTT. Translation: CASSSTGATNEKLFF.

V and J are TRBV19 and TRBJ1-2; TRBD1 might be the D (6 bases). Germline-derived CDR1 and CDR2 are LNHDA and SQIVND (reference sequence). V was shortened by 5 bases and J by 8 bases, with 24 bases between the two germline ends. This CDR3 contains 16 residues. The CDR3 loop reads CASSERGGRTGGGYTF. CDR3 in DNA: TGTGCCAGTAGTGAACGGGGGGGCCGCACAGGAGGCGGCTACACCTTC.

This chain uses TRBV4-1 with TRBJ1-4, with a possible D match to TRBD1 (5 bases). There are 15 residues in the CDR3. Looked up from germline, CDR1 is MGHRA and CDR2 is YSYEKL. Deletions cut 0 bases from V and 8 bases from J, with 13 bases between. CDR3 nucleotide sequence: TGCGCCAGCAGCCAAGATCTTTGGGGCAGAGAAAAACTGTTTTTT. As protein: CASSQDLWGREKLFF.

The gene calls are TRBV29-1 and TRBJ1-4, with 8 bases aligning to TRBD1. Per the germline V gene, CDR1 is SQVTM and CDR2 is ANQGSEA. This CDR3 contains 12 residues. V dropped 7 bases and J dropped 8; count of bases not matched to a gene: 6. CDR3 sequence: CSAGTGSEKLFF. The CDR3 region has the DNA TGCAGCGCCGGGACAGGATCCGAAAAACTGTTTTTT.

V is TRBV6-5 and J is TRBJ2-3; D is ambiguous. V dropped 8 bases and J dropped 5 bases, with 8 bases sitting between them. Germline-derived CDR1 and CDR2 are MNHEY and SVGAGI. The CDR3 consists of 11 residues. CDR3 sequence reads: CASQRGDTQYF. CDR3 bases: TGTGCCAGCCAACGAGGAGATACGCAGTATTTT.

This clone was counted a single time. The chain uses TRBV9 and TRBJ1-3, with unresolved D. From germline, CDR1 is SGDLS and CDR2 YYNGEE. V dropped 1 base and J dropped 0 bases, with 5 bases sitting between them. CDR3 length: 14 residues. The CDR3, as DNA: TGTGCCAGCAGCGTATACACCTCTGGAAACACCATATATTTT. Amino acid sequence: CASSVYTSGNTIYF.

The gene calls are TRBV30 and TRBJ2-7; possibly TRBD2 for D (6 bases). Trimming pared 0 bases from V and 2 bases from J, leaving 8 bases between. CDR3 length: 13 amino acids. Germline lookup yields CDR1 GTSNPN and CDR2 SVGIG (reference sequence). The CDR3: CAWSVGGTYEQYF. The CDR3 DNA is TGTGCCTGGAGTGTAGGAGGGACCTACGAGCAGTACTTC.

The V and J genes are TRBV5-1 and TRBJ1-1; 10 bases line up with TRBD1. The V and J ends lost 4 bases and 1 base, in that order; junction bases with no gene match: 10. Germline loops: CDR1 SGHRS, CDR2 YFSETQ. The CDR3 covers 17 residues. The CDR3: CASSATGGARGNTEAFF. CDR3 DNA sequence: TGCGCCAGCAGCGCGACAGGGGGCGCGAGGGGGAACACTGAAGCTTTCTTT.

The V gene is TRBV10-2, the J gene TRBJ1-2; D is unclear. Germline CDR1 WSHSY, CDR2 SAAADI. This CDR3 region has 13 residues. The V gene lost 3 bases and the J gene lost 6 bases, with 11 bases spanning the gap. CDR3 region: CASSDEVPDGYTF. Written as DNA, the CDR3 is TGCGCCAGCAGTGACGAAGTGCCGGATGGCTACACCTTC.

This chain links TRBV7-9 with TRBJ1-2, with TRBD1 as a possible D gene (5 bases). The CDR3 runs to 15 residues. Germline CDR1 is SEHNR and CDR2 is FQNEAQ (reference sequence). Trimming stripped 1 base from V and 3 bases from J, with 12 bases between. CDR3 loop: CASSLVRLGDYGYTF. As DNA, the CDR3 is TGTGCCAGCAGCTTAGTTCGCCTAGGGGACTATGGCTACACCTTC.

The chain employs TRBV7-9 and TRBJ2-3; D may be TRBD2 (6 bases). The CDR3 runs 15 residues. V lost 5 bases, J lost 7 bases, and 19 bases lay in between. The V gene's germline CDR1 is SEHNR and CDR2 FQNEAQ (reference sequence). CDR3: CASSPPRLGLNTQYF. The CDR3 nucleotides are TGTGCCAGCAGCCCACCCAGACTAGGGCTAAATACGCAGTATTTT.

The chain combines TRBV6-5 with TRBJ2-2, with 7 bases fitting TRBD1. The length of the CDR3 is 14 residues. Per the germline V gene, CDR1 is MNHEY and CDR2 is SVGAGI. V gave up 6 bases and J gave up 4 bases; unmatched junction bases: 5. CDR3 bases: TGTGCCAGCAGGGCAGGGGGAACCACCGGGGAGCTGTTTTTT. This sequence encodes CASRAGGTTGELFF.

This chain's CDR3 is CASSSPQAVGKTYGYTF. CDR3 nucleotides: TGTGCCAGCAGTTCCCCCCAGGCCGTCGGAAAAACCTATGGCTACACCTTC. J is TRBJ1-2 and V is TRBV5-8; no reliable D call. CDR3 length: 17 residues. V lost 5 bases and J 4 bases, leaving 24 bases between the germline ends. CDR1 is SGHTS, CDR2 YDEGEE, per germline.

This chain connects TRBV23-1 to TRBJ1-2; 9 nucleotides match TRBD1. TRBV23-1 is identified as an open reading frame with a role that is uncertain. J lost 7 bases, V lost 4 bases, and 13 bases had no gene match. This CDR3 has 16 residues. The CDR3 sequence: CASSLSGKDRGSGYTF. The DNA of the CDR3 is TGCGCCAGCAGTCTTTCAGGTAAGGACAGGGGCTCTGGCTACACCTTC.

The chain combines TRBV30 with TRBJ1-5; D might be TRBD1 (6 bases). V dropped 2 bases and J dropped 2 bases, with 10 bases sitting between them. This CDR3 comprises 14 residues. CDR1 and CDR2 from the germline V gene are GTSNPN and SVGIG (reference sequence). The CDR3 spells CAWSRQAGNQPQHF. The CDR3 DNA follows: TGTGCCTGGAGTAGACAGGCGGGCAATCAGCCCCAGCATTTT.

The rearrangement joins TRBV7-8 to TRBJ1-1; unclear D gene. V lost 5 bases and J 4 bases, leaving 11 bases between the germline ends. The CDR3 is made up of 13 amino acids. Germline V gene sequence: CDR1 SGHVS, CDR2 FQNEAQ. DNA of the CDR3: TGTGCCAGCAGCCCACGGGAGGGCACTGAAGCTTTCTTT. It is translated as CASSPREGTEAFF.

This chain uses TRBV27 with TRBJ1-2, with D unresolved. CDR1 MNHEY and CDR2 SMNVEV come from the germline V gene (reference sequence). There are 12 residues in the CDR3. Trimming shortened V by 8 bases and J by 8 bases, and 15 bases separated the two germline ends. CDR3: CASGFHPRGYTF. In nucleotides, the CDR3 is TGTGCCAGCGGATTCCACCCGCGGGGCTACACCTTC.

V usage is TRBV28 and J usage is TRBJ2-5; 8 bases match TRBD2. The CDR3 runs to 13 residues. Per germline, CDR1 MDHEN and CDR2 SYDVKM. The V and J ends lost 7 bases and 4 bases, in that order; junction bases with no gene match: 5. CDR3 in amino acids: CASNAGGGETQYF. Written as DNA, the CDR3 is TGTGCCAGCAATGCCGGGGGGGGAGAGACCCAGTACTTC.

This chain connects TRBV9 to TRBJ2-3; TRBD2 matches at 9 bases. Unmatched junction bases numbered 2, after V lost 0 bases and J lost 3 bases. CDR1 is SGDLS and CDR2 is YYNGEE in the germline V gene. The CDR3 runs to 15 residues. For the CDR3, the DNA is TGTGCCAGCAGCGTAGCGAGCGGGGGGACAGATACGCAGTATTTT. It is translated as CASSVASGGTDTQYF. Filled out from reference TRBV9 and TRBJ2-3, the complete variable domain reads DSGVTQTPKHLITATGQRVTLRCSPRSGDLSVYWYQQSLDQGLQFLIQYYNGEERAKGNILERFSAQQFPDLHSELNLSSLELGDSALYFCASSVASGGTDTQYFGPGTRLTVL.